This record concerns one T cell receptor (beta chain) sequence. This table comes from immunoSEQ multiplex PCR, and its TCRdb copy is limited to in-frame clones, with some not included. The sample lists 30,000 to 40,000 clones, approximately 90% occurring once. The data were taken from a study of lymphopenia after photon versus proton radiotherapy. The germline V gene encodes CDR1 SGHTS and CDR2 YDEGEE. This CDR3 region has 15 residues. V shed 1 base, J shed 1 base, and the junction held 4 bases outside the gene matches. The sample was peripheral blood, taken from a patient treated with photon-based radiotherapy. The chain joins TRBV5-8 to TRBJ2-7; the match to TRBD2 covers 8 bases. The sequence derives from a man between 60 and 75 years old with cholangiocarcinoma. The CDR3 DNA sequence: TGTGCCAGCAGCTTGCGCACTAGCGGATCCTACGAGCAGTACTTC. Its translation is CASSLRTSGSYEQYF.